This TCR beta chain was captured in a study of cytomegalovirus exposure and HLA in healthy donors. Turning to the study itself: Caucasian-associated ancestry cluster membership applied to less than 85% of several hundred genotyped donors.

This clone was counted between two and nine times. Its specificity is unknown. The germline gives CDR1 SGDLS, CDR2 YYNGEE. The CDR3 runs 15 residues. V lost 2 bases and J lost 5; bases outside the gene matches: 7. The PCR contained 60 Vbeta and 13 Jbeta primers. TCRdb keeps only in-frame clones here, not all; method: immunoSEQ multiplex PCR. Of around 150,000 clones in the sample, about two thirds were seen once. Study results and limitations: Most CMV-associated TCR beta chains appeared HLA-restricted in a later analysis.

The sample taken for sequencing was PBMCs. This chain links TRBV9 with TRBJ2-3; 8 bases match TRBD2. The TCR comes from a man aged 25 to 40 in good health and CMV-seropositive. The CDR3 DNA reads TGTGCCAGCAGCGTCAGCGGGAGTCGGGGAGATACGCAGTATTTT. Amino acids: CASSVSGSRGDTQYF.